This T cell receptor beta chain is drawn from a study of T cell repertoires in cytomegalovirus infection. Study information: Matching HLA type and CMV infection were both indicated by public TCR beta signatures.

The J segment lost 4 bases and the V segment lost 4 bases, leaving 7 bases of the junction unmatched. Germline CDR1 reads SNHLY; CDR2 reads FYNNEI. CDR3 length: 16 amino acids. TCRdb redid the calling of the reads with MiXCR, one entry per CDR3 protein. The repertoire holds about 160,000 distinct CDR3 sequences, with roughly 21% as singletons. Study results and limitations: Carriage of CMV together with the relevant HLA was identifiable through cumulative public TCR beta family frequency. CMV-specific TCR beta clonotypes restricted by HLA-C dominated the ex vivo response.

Notes on this clonotype: No antigen is known for it.

Sample: CD8+ T cells from cultured PBMCs, taken from culture after CMV antigen stimulation. The receptor's source is a human donor in good health (CMV status not recorded). Some clones in this sample may be carry-over from other donors' samples. This chain connects TRBV2 to TRBJ2-2, with TRBD2 matching 9 bases. The CDR3 DNA is TGTGCCAGCAGTGTATGGCGGGGGGGCCCCACCGGGGAGCTGTTTTTT. It codes for CASSVWRGGPTGELFF.